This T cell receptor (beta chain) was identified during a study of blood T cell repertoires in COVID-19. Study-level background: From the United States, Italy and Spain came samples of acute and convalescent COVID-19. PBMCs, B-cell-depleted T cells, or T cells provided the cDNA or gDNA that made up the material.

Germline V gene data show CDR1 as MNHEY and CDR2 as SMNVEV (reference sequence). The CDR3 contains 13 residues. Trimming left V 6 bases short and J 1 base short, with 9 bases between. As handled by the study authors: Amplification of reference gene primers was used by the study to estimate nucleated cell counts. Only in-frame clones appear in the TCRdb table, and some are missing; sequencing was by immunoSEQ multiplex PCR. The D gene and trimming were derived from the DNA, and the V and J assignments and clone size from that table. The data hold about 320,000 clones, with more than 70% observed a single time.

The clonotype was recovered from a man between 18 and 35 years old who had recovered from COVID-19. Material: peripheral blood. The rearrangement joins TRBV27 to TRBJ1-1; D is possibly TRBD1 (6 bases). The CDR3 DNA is TGTGCCAGCAGGTTGACAGGGAACACTGAAGCTTTCTTT. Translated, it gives CASRLTGNTEAFF.